These T cell receptor beta chains were read from a single sample in a study of blood T cell repertoires in COVID-19. The assay was immunoSEQ multiplex PCR, and TCRdb's table has in-frame clones only and misses some. The sample lists 310,000 or so clones; roughly 90% were seen once. What was sequenced was PBMCs or T cells enriched from blood (not recorded which). These receptors were obtained from a young woman with acute COVID-19. CDR3s include the opening cysteine and the closing phenylalanine or tryptophan. D genes are given only for firm matches. Part of the rows lack a size; the others show once, few, many or a class for expanded clones.

j_call v_call d_call clone_size cdr3_nt cdr3_aa
TRBJ1-2 TRBV14 TRBD1 NA TGTGCCAGCAGCCGACAGGGCCACAACTATGGCTACACCTTC CASSRQGHNYGYTF
TRBJ2-7 TRBV5-1 TRBD1 NA TGCGCCAGCAGAAACAGGGGCCAACGGTATGAGCAGTACTTC CASRNRGQRYEQYF
TRBJ1-5 TRBV19 TRBD1 once TGTGCCAGTAGCCACACGCTGACCGGGACAGGGGTGTTCCATCAGCCCCAGCATTTT CASSHTLTGTGVFHQPQHF
TRBJ2-7 TRBV7-9 TRBD2 NA TGTGCCAGCAGCTTCGCAGCGGGGACCTACGAGCAGTACTTC CASSFAAGTYEQYF
TRBJ2-3 TRBV4-1 NA NA TGCGCCAGCAGCCCCCACGGAAGGGGATCCACAGATACGCAGTATTTT CASSPHGRGSTDTQYF
TRBJ2-1 TRBV7-6 NA NA TGTGCCAGCAGCCCGAGAGAGAGCTCCTACAATGAGCAGTTCTTC CASSPRESSYNEQFF
TRBJ1-2 TRBV28 NA NA TGTGCCAGCAGTTCAAATGGCTACACCTTC CASSSNGYTF
TRBJ2-1 TRBV9 NA NA TGTGCCAGCAGCGACTTAATAAATGAGCAGTTCTTC CASSDLINEQFF
TRBJ2-7 TRBV18 TRBD2 NA TGTGCCAGCTCACCTCGGACTAGCGGGGGAGGATACGAGCAGTACTTC CASSPRTSGGGYEQYF
TRBJ1-2 TRBV7-8 NA few TGTGCCAGCAGCTTAGCTCCGACAAATAACTATGGCTACACCTTC CASSLAPTNNYGYTF
TRBJ2-2 TRBV7-9 TRBD1 NA TGTGCCAGCAGCGTTCGGACAGGGTACCGGGCCGGGGAGCTGTTTTTT CASSVRTGYRAGELFF
TRBJ1-1 TRBV10-2 NA NA TGCGCCAGCAGTGGAGACACTGAAGCTTTCTTT CASSGDTEAFF
TRBJ1-2 TRBV19 TRBD1 NA TGTGCCAGTAGTATAGCCGGGACAGGGTTCGTCTCTGGCTACACCTTC CASSIAGTGFVSGYTF
TRBJ2-5 TRBV18 TRBD1 NA TGTGCCAGCTCACCCCGACAGGGGCAAGAGACCCAGTACTTC CASSPRQGQETQYF
TRBJ2-1 TRBV7-2 TRBD1 NA TGTGCCAGCAGCTTAACCCGGACAGGCAATGAGCAGTTCTTC CASSLTRTGNEQFF
TRBJ2-1 TRBV28 TRBD2 NA TGTGCCAGCAGTTTATTCCGGTCTTGGGGACTAGCGGGAGTAAGCTCCTACAATGAGCAGTTCTTC CASSLFRSWGLAGVSSYNEQFF
TRBJ2-2 TRBV6-1 TRBD2 NA TGTGCCAGCAGTAAAGGACTAGCGGGCACGGGCGGGGAGCTGTTTTTT CASSKGLAGTGGELFF
TRBJ1-4 TRBV11-2 NA NA TGTGCCAGCAGCCCCCGGGGGTCAACTAATGAAAAACTGTTTTTT CASSPRGSTNEKLFF
TRBJ2-1 TRBV5-1 NA NA TGCGCCAGCAGCTTGTTGGGTAGCGGAGACAATGAGCAGTTCTTC CASSLLGSGDNEQFF
TRBJ2-1 TRBV3-1/TRBV3-2 NA NA TGTGCCAGCAGCCAAGAAACGAGGTACTACAATGAGCAGTTCTTC CASSQETRYYNEQFF
TRBJ2-1 TRBV19 TRBD2 NA TGTGCCACCCGTAGCGGGAGTGGCCGCTACAATGAGCAGTTCTTC CATRSGSGRYNEQFF
TRBJ2-7 TRBV4-3 TRBD1 NA TGCGCCAGCAGCCAAGGGACAGGGATGTTTTCCTACGAGCAGTACTTC CASSQGTGMFSYEQYF
TRBJ2-7 TRBV7-9 TRBD2 few TGTGCCAGCAGCTCTCGAGCGGGGACTAGCGGGAAATACTCCTACGAGCAGTACTTC CASSSRAGTSGKYSYEQYF
TRBJ2-3 TRBV10-3 TRBD2 NA TGTGCCATCAGTGAGTCAGGGGCTAGCGGGAGCACAGATACGCAGTATTTT CAISESGASGSTDTQYF
TRBJ2-1 TRBV7-9 NA NA TGTGCCAGCACCTCGGGGGACTCCCTCAACGATGAGCAGTTCTTC CASTSGDSLNDEQFF
TRBJ2-3 TRBV3-1/TRBV3-2 NA NA TGTGCCAGCAGCCAAGCAAGGGGGACGCAGTATTTT CASSQARGTQYF
TRBJ2-2 TRBV19 NA NA TGTGCCAGTAGGAAGTCAGGCACGAACACCGGGGAGCTGTTTTTT CASRKSGTNTGELFF
TRBJ1-2 TRBV5-6 NA NA TGTGCCAGCAGCTTACCCGGACTATCATATGGCTACACCTTC CASSLPGLSYGYTF
TRBJ1-1 TRBV12-3/TRBV12-4 TRBD1 NA TGTGCCGGACGCAGGGGGCGCGACACTGAAGCTTTCTTT CAGRRGRDTEAFF
TRBJ1-2 TRBV30 TRBD1 NA TGTGCCTGGAGTGTACTGGGACAGGGATGGTATGGCTACACCTTC CAWSVLGQGWYGYTF
TRBJ2-7 TRBV5-5 NA NA TGTGCCAGCAGCTTGACAGGCCCCGAGCAGTACTTC CASSLTGPEQYF
TRBJ1-5 TRBV7-8 TRBD1 NA TGTGCCAGCAGCGCCGGCGACAGGGGGGGCAATCAGCCCCAGCATTTT CASSAGDRGGNQPQHF
TRBJ2-3 TRBV4-1 TRBD2 NA TGCGCCAGCAGCCCCAGGACTAGCGAGACTAGCACAGATACGCAGTATTTT CASSPRTSETSTDTQYF
TRBJ1-6 TRBV28 NA NA TGTGCCAGCAGTTTAAGCAGGGATTCACCCCTCCACTTT CASSLSRDSPLHF
TRBJ2-1 TRBV7-3 TRBD2 NA TGTGCCAGCAGCTTATTGGGCGGGGGTGAGCAGTTCTTC CASSLLGGGEQFF
TRBJ2-1 TRBV10-1 NA NA TGCGCCAGCAGTGAGTCCGCAGGGGCAACCTACAATGAGCAGTTCTTC CASSESAGATYNEQFF
TRBJ2-1 TRBV9 TRBD1 NA TGTGCCAGCAGCGGCCACAGGGGTCTCTACAATGAGCAGTTCTTC CASSGHRGLYNEQFF
TRBJ2-1 TRBV14 NA once TGTGCCAGCAGCCAAGATCTATGGGCACTCGGACAGTCTAATGAGCAGTTCTTC CASSQDLWALGQSNEQFF
TRBJ1-1 TRBV7-3 TRBD1 NA TGTGCCAGCAGCCAAAAATGGACAGGATGGGGGAACACTGAAGCTTTCTTT CASSQKWTGWGNTEAFF
TRBJ2-3 TRBV5-6 NA NA TGTGCCAGCAGCCCCTCAGGAGATACGCAGTATTTT CASSPSGDTQYF
TRBJ1-6 TRBV5-1 NA NA TGCGCCAGCAGCTTAACAGACTCCTATAATTCACCCCTCCACTTT CASSLTDSYNSPLHF
TRBJ1-2 TRBV7-2 NA few TGTGCCAGCAGCTTAGTAACGGGGGGCTATGGCTACACCTTC CASSLVTGGYGYTF
TRBJ2-1 TRBV27 NA NA TGTGCCAGCAGGCGCCAACCTTACAATGAGCAGTTCTTC CASRRQPYNEQFF
TRBJ1-2 TRBV27 NA NA TGTGCCAGCAGTTTATCGGGGCCTACTCCAATTCCCTATGGCTACACCTTC CASSLSGPTPIPYGYTF
TRBJ2-7 TRBV2 NA NA TGTGCCAGCAGGGTGGACACCACCTACGAGCAGTACTTC CASRVDTTYEQYF
TRBJ2-2 TRBV7-6 TRBD1 once TGTGCCAGCGGACAGGGGAACACCGGGGAGCTGTTTTTT CASGQGNTGELFF
TRBJ1-1 TRBV5-8 TRBD1 NA TGTGCCAGCAGTTTGAACAGGGGCGTGGGAGCTTTCTTT CASSLNRGVGAFF
TRBJ1-2 TRBV15 NA NA TGTGCCACCAGCAGAGATAACAGTAACTATGGCTACACCTTC CATSRDNSNYGYTF
TRBJ2-7 TRBV28 TRBD1 NA TGTGCCAGCAGTTCACCGACAGGGGGCAGGTACGAGCAGTACTTC CASSSPTGGRYEQYF
TRBJ2-7 TRBV19 NA NA TGTGCCAGTAGTATTACGGTCTCCTACGAGCAGTACTTC CASSITVSYEQYF
TRBJ1-5 TRBV29-1 TRBD1 NA TGCAGCGTTTCAACCGGACAGGGGGTCAATCAGCCCCAGCATTTT CSVSTGQGVNQPQHF
TRBJ2-1 TRBV19 NA NA TGTGCCACCGAGTTGGGGGCCAATGAGCAGTTCTTC CATELGANEQFF
TRBJ1-5 TRBV4-3 NA NA TGCGCCAGCAGCCAAATACGGGGTCAGCCCCAGCATTTT CASSQIRGQPQHF
TRBJ2-7 TRBV18 NA NA TGTGCCAGCTCACCAGACAGGTACGAGCAGTACTTC CASSPDRYEQYF
TRBJ2-1 TRBV27 TRBD2 NA TGTGCCAGCAGTTTCCCCCGGGGGACTAGCGGGAGAAATGAGCAGTTCTTC CASSFPRGTSGRNEQFF
TRBJ2-7 TRBV5-1 NA NA TGCGCCAGCAGCCTGCCAAGCGTGGGGAGTCAGTACTTC CASSLPSVGSQYF
TRBJ2-2 TRBV21-1 NA NA TGTGCCAGCAGACCACACAGGGGACGGGAGCTGTTTTTT CASRPHRGRELFF